This TCR beta chain was identified during a study of cytomegalovirus exposure and HLA in healthy donors. Study-wide context: Findings of an earlier analysis included about 120 million unique TCR beta sequences from roughly 180 million T cells. Regarding the study as a whole: An assumption of roughly uniform sequencing depth across donors underlay the presence/absence analyses. In a later analysis, the majority of CMV-associated beta chains seemingly showed HLA restriction. In an earlier analysis, in approximately 570 donors, most V segments appeared productive either ~90% or ~30% of the time.

13 Jbeta primers and 60 Vbeta primers were used for the PCR. The method was immunoSEQ multiplex PCR; TCRdb's version includes in-frame clones alone and lacks a portion of them. The repertoire holds approximately 170,000 clones, with approximately 88% as singletons. With regard to this clone: Its specificity is not known.

This receptor was obtained from a boy aged 2-9 years in good health and CMV-seronegative. The specimen was PBMCs.

CDR3 DNA: TGTGCCAGCAACCCCGGCGGGGCGCACCAAGAGACCCAGTACTTC. Amino acid sequence: CASNPGGAHQETQYF. The rearrangement links TRBV6-5 to TRBJ2-5; D might be TRBD2 (6 bases). This CDR3 contains 15 residues. CDR1 and CDR2 (germline): MNHEY, SVGAGI. Trimming pared 7 bases from V and 0 bases from J, leaving 15 bases between.